These 22 T cell receptor beta chains came from one sample sequenced in a study of cytomegalovirus exposure and HLA in healthy donors. The primer mix had 60 Vbeta and 13 Jbeta primers. Clones were sequenced by immunoSEQ multiplex PCR, and TCRdb holds only the in-frame ones, with some missing. Among about 100,000 clones listed, 60% to 75% were seen once. The sample comprised PBMCs. These TCRs come from a man between 50 and 59 years old in good health and CMV-seronegative.

The chain is built from TRBV30 and TRBJ1-5, with TRBD1 as a possible D gene (6 bases). The CDR3 runs 15 residues. The ends were cut back, 1 base at V and 6 bases at J, with 16 bases in the middle. Looked up from germline, CDR1 is GTSNPN and CDR2 is SVGIG (reference sequence). The CDR3 DNA reads TGTGCCTGGAGTGGTCACGACAGGAGAAGTCAGCCCCAGCATTTT. It translates to CAWSGHDRRSQPQHF.

The chain links TRBV7-8 to TRBJ1-4; 8 positions match TRBD1. Germline V CDR1 and CDR2: SGHVS, FQNEAQ. CDR3 length equals 16 residues. V lost 2 bases to trimming and J lost 5 bases; unmatched junction nucleotides: 7. The CDR3 region has the DNA TGTGCCAGCAGCTTAACGACAGGGGCGCAGAATGAAAAACTGTTTTTT. Its translation is CASSLTTGAQNEKLFF.

This clone was found a few times. This rearrangement joins TRBV25-1 to TRBJ2-1, with TRBD2 as a possible D gene (6 bases). Looked up from germline, CDR1 is MGHDK and CDR2 is SYGVNS. The V gene lost 3 bases and the J gene lost 10 bases, with 16 bases spanning the gap. The CDR3 is 14 amino acids. The CDR3 coding sequence is TGTGCCAGCAGTGACCCCACTAGCTTCCTCGAGCAGTTCTTC. Protein sequence: CASSDPTSFLEQFF.

The chain joins TRBV5-4 to TRBJ2-7, with 9 bases fitting TRBD1. CDR1 and CDR2 from the germline V gene are SGHNT and YYREEE (reference sequence). The CDR3 spans 15 residues. J was trimmed by 4 bases and V by 0 bases; bases with no gene match: 5. The CDR3 DNA follows: TGTGCCAGCAGCTTGGATGGGACAGGGTGGTACGAGCAGTACTTC. Translation gives CASSLDGTGWYEQYF.

The chain has TRBV10-3 and TRBJ2-3; 11 nucleotides align to TRBD2. The CDR3 loop spans 19 amino acids. CDR1 is ENHRY and CDR2 is SYGVKD in the germline V gene. With 3 bases clipped from V and 1 base from J, the junction kept 12 bases outside the gene matches. The CDR3 bases are TGTGCCATCAGTGACCCGGGACTAGCGGCACGATTTGGCACAGATACGCAGTATTTT. Protein: CAISDPGLAARFGTDTQYF.

The V call is TRBV30, the J call TRBJ2-2; D remains ambiguous. Looked up from germline, CDR1 is GTSNPN and CDR2 is SVGIG (reference sequence). The CDR3 has 12 amino acids. The V end lost 1 base, the J end lost 7 bases, and 7 bases lay between the germline ends. The CDR3 region has the DNA TGTGCCTGGAGTGCCGTAAACGGGGAGCTGTTTTTT. Its protein product is CAWSAVNGELFF.

The V call is TRBV14, the J call TRBJ1-2; D might be TRBD1 (6 bases). Germline assignment: CDR1 SGHDN and CDR2 FVKESK. This CDR3 region has 14 residues. Trimming removed 3 bases at V and 2 bases at J, with 10 bases between. CDR3 in DNA: TGTGCCAGCAGCCAGGGACATCCAAACTATGGCTACACCTTC. Protein product: CASSQGHPNYGYTF.

The chain is built from TRBV6-1 and TRBJ2-2, with TRBD1 matching 7 bases. Losses at the gene ends were 8 bases for V and 4 bases for J; bases not matched to a gene: 10. The CDR3 is 15 amino acids. CDR1 and CDR2 (germline): MNHNS, SASEGT. The CDR3 DNA reads as TGTGCCAGCGGAGAACAGGGGAGCTTCACCGGGGAGCTGTTTTTT. This sequence encodes CASGEQGSFTGELFF.

The chain is built from TRBV30 and TRBJ2-1; 13 positions agree with TRBD2. The CDR3 runs 13 residues. The junction had 3 bases not matched to a gene; V was cut back by 4 bases and J by 9 bases. The germline V gene encodes CDR1 GTSNPN and CDR2 SVGIG (reference sequence). The CDR3 sequence: CAWTGLAGVEQFF. CDR3 sequence (DNA): TGTGCCTGGACAGGACTAGCGGGAGTTGAGCAGTTCTTC.

This sequence joins TRBV4-1 and TRBJ1-4, with 7 bases matching TRBD1. V shed 1 base and J 10 bases; nucleotides not matched to a gene: 9. The CDR3 has 15 amino acids. The germline V gene encodes CDR1 MGHRA and CDR2 YSYEKL. CDR3 sequence (DNA): TGCGCCAGCAGCCAAGTGAGGCAGGGGGTCGGAAAACTGTTTTTT. As protein: CASSQVRQGVGKLFF.

The table lists this clone with a count of one. The chain is built from TRBV4-2 and TRBJ2-6; no clear D. This CDR3 has 14 residues. Germline V lookup: CDR1 LGHNA, CDR2 YNFKEQ. The V end was cut by 4 bases, the J end by 0 bases, with 4 bases between. CDR3 amino acids: CASSRSSGANVLTF. The CDR3 region has the DNA TGTGCCAGCAGCCGCAGCTCTGGGGCCAACGTCCTGACTTTC.

The rearrangement joins TRBV30 to TRBJ2-7; unclear D gene. V lost 3 bases, J lost 2 bases, and 8 bases lay in between. Germline-derived CDR1 and CDR2 are GTSNPN and SVGIG (reference sequence). The CDR3 is 12 amino acids. In DNA, the CDR3 is TGTGCCTGGAGAAAAGCGACCTACGAGCAGTACTTC. Amino acids: CAWRKATYEQYF.

This clone appeared a single time. The rearrangement joins TRBV5-1 to TRBJ1-3; D unresolved. The CDR3 runs to 15 residues. Germline-derived CDR1 and CDR2 are SGHRS and YFSETQ. V was clipped by 2 bases and J by 2 bases, with 11 bases between them. CDR3 loop: CASSFGDSAGNTIYF. The CDR3 nucleotides are TGCGCCAGCAGCTTCGGGGATTCTGCTGGAAACACCATATATTTT.

The CDR3 DNA is TGTGCCAGCAGTTTATTATTGACTTCCTACGAGCAGTACTTC. This codes for CASSLLLTSYEQYF. The rearrangement joins TRBV28 to TRBJ2-7; D is undetermined. Trimming left V 1 base short and J 1 base short, with 8 bases between. Germline V lookup: CDR1 MDHEN, CDR2 SYDVKM. CDR3 length: 14 amino acids.

V usage is TRBV11-2 and J usage is TRBJ2-3; weak D call: TRBD1 (6 bases). Germline CDR1 reads SGHAT; CDR2 reads FQNNGV. The CDR3 covers 16 residues. With 3 bases removed from V and 0 bases from J, the gap between germline ends came to 13 bases. The CDR3 protein is CASSFTGRASTDTQYF. The CDR3, as DNA: TGTGCCAGCAGCTTTACAGGGCGGGCGAGCACAGATACGCAGTATTTT.

V usage is TRBV5-1 and J usage is TRBJ2-1, with a weak D call TRBD1 (6 bases). The CDR3 runs to 13 residues. V gave up 2 bases and J gave up 8 bases, with 11 bases separating them. Germline-derived CDR1 and CDR2 are SGHRS and YFSETQ. CDR3 coding DNA: TGCGCCAGCAGCTTCCAGGGGACCGATGAGCAGTTCTTC. Translation gives CASSFQGTDEQFF. Combining the CDR3 with reference TRBV5-1 and TRBJ2-1 gives the whole variable domain KAGVTQTPRYLIKTRGQQVTLSCSPISGHRSVSWYQQTPGQGLQFLFEYFSETQRNKGNFPGRFSGRQFSNSRSEMNVSTLELGDSALYLCASSFQGTDEQFFGPGTRLTVL.

V usage is TRBV6-4 and J usage is TRBJ2-2, with 7 bases fitting TRBD1. The CDR3 has 15 residues. V lost 5 bases, J lost 2 bases, and 5 bases stayed unmatched. CDR1 MRHNA and CDR2 SNTAGT come from the germline V gene. The CDR3 reads CASSPDRFNTGELFF. CDR3 bases: TGTGCCAGCAGTCCGGACAGGTTCAACACCGGGGAGCTGTTTTTT.

V is TRBV7-9 and J is TRBJ2-6; 7 nucleotides agree with TRBD1. CDR3 length: 18 amino acids. The V gene's germline CDR1 is SEHNR and CDR2 FQNEAQ (reference sequence). Losses at the gene ends were 5 bases for V and 4 bases for J; bases not matched to a gene: 14. CDR3 region: CASSPRRGQQLGANVLTF. The CDR3 nucleotides read TGTGCCAGCAGCCCCCGAAGGGGGCAACAGCTCGGGGCCAACGTCCTGACTTTC.

This clone was counted a few times. The rearrangement joins TRBV5-1 to TRBJ1-2, with 7 bases matching TRBD1. V dropped 4 bases and J dropped 8; count of bases not matched to a gene: 17. This CDR3 comprises 16 residues. The germline gives CDR1 SGHRS, CDR2 YFSETQ. CDR3: CASSLLRGQTSDGYTF. In DNA, the CDR3 is TGCGCCAGCAGCCTGCTAAGGGGACAGACATCCGACGGCTACACCTTC.

The gene calls are TRBV7-8 and TRBJ2-7, with TRBD1 identical over 9 bases. CDR1 and CDR2 from the germline V gene are SGHVS and FQNEAQ. V lost 6 bases and J lost 5; bases outside the gene matches: 11. CDR3 size: 15 residues. CDR3 region: CASSSLGQGPNEQYF. CDR3 sequence (DNA): TGTGCCAGCAGTTCTCTTGGACAGGGGCCCAACGAGCAGTACTTC.

This clone has a single count. The chain joins TRBV30 to TRBJ2-3; TRBD1 aligns across 8 bases. V lost 5 bases, J lost 6 bases, and 7 bases stayed unmatched. The CDR3 totals 13 residues. Germline CDR1 reads GTSNPN; CDR2 reads SVGIG (reference sequence). CDR3 sequence reads: CAWSDRGLDTQYF. For the CDR3, the DNA is TGTGCCTGGTCAGACAGGGGACTTGATACGCAGTATTTT.

This clone was picked up a small number of times. This rearrangement joins TRBV6-5 to TRBJ1-1, with 9 bases that match TRBD1. The CDR3 runs to 15 residues. CDR1 and CDR2 from the germline V gene are MNHEY and SVGAGI. V lost 7 bases, J lost 2 bases, and 8 bases stayed unmatched. The CDR3 bases are TGTGCCAGCACCAGAAGGGGACAGGGCAACACTGAAGCTTTCTTT. Translating it yields CASTRRGQGNTEAFF.